There are a few counts of the clone carrying this T cell receptor beta chain. Both 60 Vbeta primers and 13 Jbeta primers went into the PCR. Profiled with immunoSEQ multiplex PCR; TCRdb holds only in-frame clones, not every one. The table has tens of thousands of clones, approximately 57% seen once; the top ten hold over 5.5%. The sample is drawn from a study of cytomegalovirus exposure and HLA in healthy donors. The germline V gene has CDR1 SEHNR and CDR2 FQNEAQ (reference sequence). The CDR3 has 14 residues. The V gene lost 9 bases and the J gene lost 0 bases, with 11 bases spanning the gap. The clonotype was recovered from a man aged 30 to 39 in good health and CMV-seropositive. Sequences were obtained from PBMCs. The rearrangement uses TRBV7-9 and TRBJ2-2; D uncertain. The CDR3 sequence is CARPVVANTGELFF. The CDR3 bases are TGTGCCAGGCCGGTAGTCGCGAACACCGGGGAGCTGTTTTTT.